The present T cell receptor beta chain was sequenced within a study of shared clonotypes between healthy human individuals. The CDR3 is made up of 8 amino acids. As defined, naive CD8 cells were CD45RO-negative and positively selected for CCR7, with terminally differentiated effector memory CD45RA+ cells excluded. Every donor was a Caucasian adult from Nashville, Tennessee. It was across several immunoSEQ plates that each subset's genomic DNA was evenly split. Clones were read by immunoSEQ multiplex PCR, and TCRdb kept only the in-frame ones, dropping some. The table lists about 590,000 clones, about 95% of them singletons, with about 0.11% in the top ten.

The gene calls are TRBV21-1 and TRBJ2-7. TRBV21-1 is a pseudogene. This receptor was obtained from a woman in her 30s in good health. Sequencing used naive CD8+ T cells sorted from blood. The DNA of the CDR3 is TGTTTACCTAGGGAACAGTACTTC. Residues: CLPREQYF.